A selection of T cell receptor beta chains follows, all from one sample in a study of T cell repertoires in cytomegalovirus infection. Each CDR3 protein is one row after TCRdb ran MiXCR on the reads. The sample holds 250,000 to 300,000 distinct CDR3 sequences; roughly 13% are singletons and the top ten take 8.8%. Sequencing input: PBMCs. The receptors originated from a human donor in good health (CMV status not recorded). Some clones in this sample may be carry-over from other donors' samples. Each CDR3 is given with its conserved first and last residue. D genes are given only for firm matches. For some rows the clone size is stated as once, few or many, or as a class when expanded; others skip it.

v_call	d_call	j_call	clone_size	cdr3_aa	cdr3_nt
TRBV7-2	TRBD1	TRBJ1-4	few	CASSIRDRGQLFF	TGTGCCAGCAGCATAAGAGACAGGGGGCAACTGTTTTTT
TRBV4-2	TRBD1	TRBJ1-2	many	CASSPQGDGYTF	TGTGCCAGCAGCCCACAGGGGGACGGCTACACCTTC
TRBV6-2/TRBV6-3	-	TRBJ2-3	many	CASTTPQRWGVIDTQYF	TGTGCCAGCACTACCCCTCAACGATGGGGAGTCATAGATACGCAGTATTTT
TRBV2	TRBD2	TRBJ2-3	-	CASSGGAGDTQYF	TGTGCCAGTAGCGGGGGGGCGGGAGATACGCAGTATTTT
TRBV20-1	-	TRBJ1-4	-	CSALQGKGNEKLFF	TGCAGTGCCCTTCAGGGGAAGGGGAATGAAAAACTGTTTTTT
TRBV12-3/TRBV12-4	-	TRBJ2-1	many	CASSPRDEQFF	TGTGCCAGCAGTCCAAGAGATGAGCAGTTCTTC
TRBV7-2	TRBD2	TRBJ2-3	many	CASSLYPRAGGRDTQYF	TGTGCCAGCAGCTTATATCCGCGGGCGGGGGGCCGAGATACGCAGTATTTT
TRBV19	TRBD1	TRBJ2-7	many	CASSSPGTEKFGQYF	TGTGCCAGTAGTTCTCCTGGGACAGAGAAGTTTGGGCAGTACTTC
TRBV25-1	-	TRBJ1-1	-	CASSEARDEAFF	TGTGCCAGCAGTGAAGCTAGGGACGAAGCTTTCTTT
TRBV7-8	TRBD1	TRBJ1-2	many	CASSDTGEGGYTF	TGTGCCAGCAGCGATACAGGGGAGGGTGGCTACACCTTC
TRBV29-1	TRBD2	TRBJ2-1	-	CSVEEMGLPYNEQFF	TGCAGCGTTGAAGAGATGGGACTACCGTACAATGAGCAGTTCTTC
TRBV29-1	-	TRBJ2-1	-	CSVVLDEQFF	TGCAGCGTTGTGCTGGATGAGCAGTTCTTC
TRBV20-1	-	TRBJ2-5	many	CSASHRQETQYF	TGCAGTGCTAGCCATCGGCAAGAGACCCAGTACTTC
TRBV7-2	-	TRBJ2-5	few	CASSLRGYQETQYF	TGTGCCAGCAGCTTGAGGGGATACCAAGAGACCCAGTACTTC
TRBV6-1	-	TRBJ2-1	-	CASSERGSRLSYNEQFF	TGTGCCAGCAGTGAACGGGGCAGCAGACTGTCCTACAATGAGCAGTTCTTC
TRBV28	-	TRBJ2-7	-	CASKQGFLEQYF	TGTGCCAGCAAACAGGGTTTTCTCGAGCAGTACTTC
TRBV20-1	TRBD2	TRBJ2-4	-	CSARDGGELENIQYF	TGCAGTGCTAGAGATGGGGGGGAGTTGGAAAACATTCAGTACTTC
TRBV15	-	TRBJ1-5	few	CATSRDVNNPNQPQHF	TGTGCCACCAGCAGAGATGTGAATAACCCAAATCAGCCCCAGCATTTT
TRBV25-1	-	TRBJ2-3	few	CASRNRDTQYF	TGTGCCAGCAGGAACCGGGATACGCAGTATTTT
TRBV6-4	TRBD2	TRBJ2-3	many	CASSDGSGGGTDTQYF	TGTGCCAGCAGTGACGGTAGCGGGGGTGGCACAGATACGCAGTATTTT
TRBV7-4	-	TRBJ1-1	-	CASSHQVGPSSEAFF	TGTGCCAGCAGCCATCAAGTTGGTCCCTCCAGTGAAGCTTTCTTT
TRBV14	-	TRBJ2-3	-	CASSQESPGLPVPDTQYF	TGTGCCAGCAGCCAAGAAAGCCCGGGACTGCCCGTTCCAGATACGCAGTATTTT
TRBV5-1	-	TRBJ1-2	few	CASREGGEMNGYTF	TGCGCCAGCAGAGAGGGAGGGGAAATGAATGGCTACACCTTC
TRBV20-1	TRBD2	TRBJ2-2	many	CSAKLAANTGELFF	TGCAGTGCTAAGCTAGCGGCGAACACCGGGGAGCTGTTTTTT
TRBV4-2	-	TRBJ1-5	few	CASSQPEGGQPQHF	TGTGCCAGCAGCCAACCAGAGGGAGGTCAGCCCCAGCATTTT
TRBV27	-	TRBJ1-2	many	CASSSHRDKFYGYTF	TGTGCCAGCAGTTCCCACCGGGACAAATTCTATGGCTACACCTTC
TRBV19	-	TRBJ2-7	few	CASSIGIPYEQYF	TGTGCCAGTAGTATCGGAATCCCCTACGAGCAGTACTTC